Listed below are T cell receptor beta chains from one sample, sequenced in a study of T cell repertoires in cytomegalovirus infection. For these TCRs, the target antigens are not known. TCRdb itself ran the reads through MiXCR, one entry per CDR3 protein. In the table there are approximately 260,000 distinct CDR3 sequences, about 20% of which are singletons. Sequences were derived from cultured PBMCs, sampled from culture after CMV antigen stimulation. The source is a human donor in good health (CMV status not recorded). Some clones in this sample may be carry-over from other donors' samples. Each CDR3 is given with its conserved first and last residue. Some rows have no size entry. The others give once, few or many, or a class for an expanded clone.

>few|TRBJ1-2|TRBV2
CASSVQGAIGYTF
>many|TRBJ2-2|TRBV7-2
CASSTSRGLNTGELFF
>many|TRBJ1-1|TRBV7-2
CASSLTLLNTEAFF
>many|TRBJ1-2|TRBV7-2
CASSLVGGAESGYTF
>many|TRBJ2-6|TRBV7-2
CASSLVAGEFFGANVLTF
>many|TRBJ1-2|TRBV7-2
CASSRSGDGYGYTF
>few|TRBJ1-2|TRBV12-3/TRBV12-4
CASRPSYGYTF
>few|TRBJ2-1|TRBV7-9
CASSYLSGASYNEQFF
>.|TRBJ2-6|TRBV12-3/TRBV12-4
CASIPDRVTTGANVLTF
>.|TRBJ2-1|TRBV4-1
CASSQEGLTSSYNEQFF
>.|TRBJ2-1|TRBV12-3/TRBV12-4
CASSLVLGLAGGLSYNEQFF
>many|TRBJ1-5|TRBV7-2
CASSLDGRVSNQPQHF